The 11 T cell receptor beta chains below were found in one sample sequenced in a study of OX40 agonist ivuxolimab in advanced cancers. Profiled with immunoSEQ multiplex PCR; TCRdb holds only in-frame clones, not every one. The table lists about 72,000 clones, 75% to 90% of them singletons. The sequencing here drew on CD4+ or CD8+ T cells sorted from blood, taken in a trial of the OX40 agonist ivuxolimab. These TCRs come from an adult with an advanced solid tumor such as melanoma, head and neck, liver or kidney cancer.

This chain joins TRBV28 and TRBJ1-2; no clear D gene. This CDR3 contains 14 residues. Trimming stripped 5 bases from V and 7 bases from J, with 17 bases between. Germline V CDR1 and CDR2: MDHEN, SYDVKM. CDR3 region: CASSPQRGFGGYTF. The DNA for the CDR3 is TGTGCCAGCAGTCCCCAGAGAGGGTTCGGTGGCTACACCTTC.

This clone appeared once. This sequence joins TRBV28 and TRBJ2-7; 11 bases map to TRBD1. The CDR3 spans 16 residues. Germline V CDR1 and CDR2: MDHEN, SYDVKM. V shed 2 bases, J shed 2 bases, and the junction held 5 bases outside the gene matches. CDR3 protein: CASSLDPGQGAYEQYF. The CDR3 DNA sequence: TGTGCCAGCAGTTTAGATCCGGGACAGGGGGCCTACGAGCAGTACTTC.

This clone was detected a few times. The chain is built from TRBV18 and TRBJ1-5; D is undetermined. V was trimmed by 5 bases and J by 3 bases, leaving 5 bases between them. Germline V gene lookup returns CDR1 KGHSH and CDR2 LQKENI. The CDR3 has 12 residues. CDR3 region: CASSVNNQPQHF. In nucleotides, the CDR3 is TGTGCCAGCTCAGTCAACAATCAGCCCCAGCATTTT.

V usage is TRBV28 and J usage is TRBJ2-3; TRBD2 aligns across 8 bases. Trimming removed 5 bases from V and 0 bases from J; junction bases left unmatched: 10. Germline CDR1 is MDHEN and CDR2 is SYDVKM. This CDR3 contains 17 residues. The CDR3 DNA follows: TGTGCCAGCAGTCCCCCCAGTGGCGGGGGGAGCACAGATACGCAGTATTTT. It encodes CASSPPSGGGSTDTQYF.

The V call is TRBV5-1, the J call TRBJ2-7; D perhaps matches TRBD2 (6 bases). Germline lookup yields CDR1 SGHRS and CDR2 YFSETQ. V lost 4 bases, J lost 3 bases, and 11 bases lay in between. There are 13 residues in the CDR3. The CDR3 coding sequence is TGCGCCAGCAGCGCGGGACTTAACTACGAGCAGTACTTC. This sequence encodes CASSAGLNYEQYF.

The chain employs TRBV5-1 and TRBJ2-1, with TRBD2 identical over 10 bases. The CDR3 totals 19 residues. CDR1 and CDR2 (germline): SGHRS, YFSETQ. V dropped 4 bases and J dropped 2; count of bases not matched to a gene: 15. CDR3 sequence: CASSLFLSVTSGTYNEQFF. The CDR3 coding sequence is TGCGCCAGCAGCCTGTTCCTCTCTGTAACTAGCGGGACCTACAATGAGCAGTTCTTC.

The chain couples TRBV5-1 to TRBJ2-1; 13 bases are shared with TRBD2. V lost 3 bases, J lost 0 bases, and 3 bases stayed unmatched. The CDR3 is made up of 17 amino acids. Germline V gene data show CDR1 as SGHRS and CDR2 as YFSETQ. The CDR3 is CASSSGLAGVSYNEQFF. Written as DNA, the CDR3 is TGCGCCAGCAGCTCAGGACTAGCGGGGGTCTCCTACAATGAGCAGTTCTTC.

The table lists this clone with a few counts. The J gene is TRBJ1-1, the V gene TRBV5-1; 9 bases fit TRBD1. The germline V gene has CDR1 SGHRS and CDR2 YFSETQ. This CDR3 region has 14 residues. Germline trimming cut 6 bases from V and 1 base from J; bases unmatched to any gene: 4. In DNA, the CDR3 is TGCGCCAGCAAGGGACAGGGTCAGAACACTGAAGCTTTCTTT. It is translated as CASKGQGQNTEAFF.

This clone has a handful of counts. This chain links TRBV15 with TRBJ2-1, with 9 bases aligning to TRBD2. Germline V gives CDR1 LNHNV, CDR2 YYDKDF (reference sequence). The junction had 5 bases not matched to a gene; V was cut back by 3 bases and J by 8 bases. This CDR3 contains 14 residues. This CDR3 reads CATSSGGRADEQFF. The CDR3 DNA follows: TGTGCCACCAGCAGTGGCGGGAGGGCCGATGAGCAGTTCTTC.

CDR3 DNA sequence: TGTGCCAGCAGAAACCAGGGGGAAGGTACTGAAGCTTTCTTT. Encoded protein: CASRNQGEGTEAFF. The V and J genes are TRBV6-1 and TRBJ1-1, with 7 bases that match TRBD1. V shed 6 bases, J shed 5 bases, and the junction held 9 bases outside the gene matches. Germline V gene lookup returns CDR1 MNHNS and CDR2 SASEGT. The CDR3 totals 14 residues.

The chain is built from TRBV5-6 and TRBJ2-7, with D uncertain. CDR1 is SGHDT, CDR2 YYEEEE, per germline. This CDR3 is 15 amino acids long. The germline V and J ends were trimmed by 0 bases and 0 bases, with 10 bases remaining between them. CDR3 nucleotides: TGTGCCAGCAGCTTGGACGTGGTCAGCTCCTACGAGCAGTACTTC. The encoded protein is CASSLDVVSSYEQYF. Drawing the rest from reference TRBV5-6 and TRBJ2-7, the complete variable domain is DAGVTQSPTHLIKTRGQQVTLRCSPKSGHDTVSWYQQALGQGPQFIFQYYEEEERQRGNFPDRFSGHQFPNYSSELNVNALLLGDSALYLCASSLDVVSSYEQYFGPGTRLTVT.